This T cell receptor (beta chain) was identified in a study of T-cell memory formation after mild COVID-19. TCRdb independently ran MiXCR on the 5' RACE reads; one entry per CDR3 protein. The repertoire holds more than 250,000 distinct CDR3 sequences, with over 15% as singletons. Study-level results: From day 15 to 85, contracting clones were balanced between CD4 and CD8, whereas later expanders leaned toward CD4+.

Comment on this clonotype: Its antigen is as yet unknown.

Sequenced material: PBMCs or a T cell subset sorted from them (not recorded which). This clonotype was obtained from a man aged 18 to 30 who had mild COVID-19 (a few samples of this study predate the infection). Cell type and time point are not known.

The CDR3 sequence is CASSQETGDGNYGYTF. The DNA for the CDR3 is TGCGCCAGCAGCCAAGAAACAGGGGACGGTAACTATGGCTACACCTTC. This chain links TRBV4-3 with TRBJ1-2; 7 bases map to TRBD1. From germline, CDR1 is LGHNA and CDR2 YSLEER. The ends lost 0 bases at V and 1 base at J; junction bases unmatched: 5. The CDR3 contains 16 residues.